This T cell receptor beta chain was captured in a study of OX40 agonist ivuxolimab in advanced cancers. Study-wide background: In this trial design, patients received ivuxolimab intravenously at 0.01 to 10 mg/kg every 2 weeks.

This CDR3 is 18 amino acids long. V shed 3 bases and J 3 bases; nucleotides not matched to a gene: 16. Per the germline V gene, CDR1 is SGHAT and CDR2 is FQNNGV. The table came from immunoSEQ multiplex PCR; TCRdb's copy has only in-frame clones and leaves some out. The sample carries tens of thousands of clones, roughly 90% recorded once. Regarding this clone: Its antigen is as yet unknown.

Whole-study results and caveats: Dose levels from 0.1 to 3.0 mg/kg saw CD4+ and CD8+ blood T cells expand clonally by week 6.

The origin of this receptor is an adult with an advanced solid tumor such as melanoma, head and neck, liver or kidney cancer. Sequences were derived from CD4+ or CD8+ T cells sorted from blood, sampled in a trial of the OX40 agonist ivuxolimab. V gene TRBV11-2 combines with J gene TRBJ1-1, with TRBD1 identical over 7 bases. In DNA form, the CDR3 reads TGTGCCAGCAGCTTTCTGAGGGACAGACAAAAAGGGGACACTGAAGCTTTCTTT. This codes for CASSFLRDRQKGDTEAFF.